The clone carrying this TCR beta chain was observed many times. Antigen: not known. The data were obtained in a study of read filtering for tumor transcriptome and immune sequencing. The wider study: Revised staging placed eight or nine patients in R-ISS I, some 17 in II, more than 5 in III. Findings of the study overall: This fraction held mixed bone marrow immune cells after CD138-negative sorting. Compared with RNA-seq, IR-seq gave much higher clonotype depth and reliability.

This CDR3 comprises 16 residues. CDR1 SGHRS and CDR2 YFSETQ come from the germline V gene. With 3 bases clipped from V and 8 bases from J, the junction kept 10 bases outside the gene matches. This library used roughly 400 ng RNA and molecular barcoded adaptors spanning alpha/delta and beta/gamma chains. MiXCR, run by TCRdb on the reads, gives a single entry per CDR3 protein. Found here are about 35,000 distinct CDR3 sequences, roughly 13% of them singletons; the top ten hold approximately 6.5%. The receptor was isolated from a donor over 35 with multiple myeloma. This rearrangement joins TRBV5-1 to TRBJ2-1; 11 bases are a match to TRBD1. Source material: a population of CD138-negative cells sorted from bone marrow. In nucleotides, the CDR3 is TGCGCCAGCAGCTGGGCCCTAGGGACAGGGGGATATGAGCAGTTCTTC. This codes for CASSWALGTGGYEQFF.